Listed below are T cell receptor beta chains from one sample, sequenced in a study of T-cell memory formation after mild COVID-19. MiXCR, run by TCRdb on the 5' RACE reads, gives a single entry per CDR3 protein. The sample holds more than 150,000 distinct CDR3 sequences, 11% seen once. The sample consisted of PBMCs or a T cell subset sorted from them (not recorded which). These receptors came from a man younger than 30 who had mild COVID-19 (a few samples of this study predate the infection). Cell type and time point are not known. Both conserved end residues are part of each CDR3.

j_call,v_call,cdr3_aa
TRBJ2-7,TRBV18,CATSGGSSYEQYF
TRBJ1-2,TRBV18,CASSPQTGTDGYTF
TRBJ2-5,TRBV25-1,CASSVGGGLQETQYF
TRBJ2-5,TRBV11-2,CASSLTSTGTQYF
TRBJ2-1,TRBV5-1,CASSLESRVRGSYNEQFF
TRBJ2-7,TRBV5-1,CASSLAAAGGPVYEQYF
TRBJ1-6,TRBV7-2,CASSLGRNSYNSPLHF
TRBJ2-2,TRBV4-3,CASSLNRIGAGELFF
TRBJ2-5,TRBV3-1,CASSQDLRGYQETQYF
TRBJ1-4,TRBV5-1,CASSLSSATNEKLFF
TRBJ2-5,TRBV11-2,CASSLDRMWGAQETQYF
TRBJ2-1,TRBV20-1,CSARGGQGSEFF
TRBJ2-1,TRBV10-3,CAISADAGGPYNEQFF
TRBJ1-2,TRBV5-1,CASSPGGGYGYTF
TRBJ2-7,TRBV12-3/TRBV12-4,CASSLMGQTYEQYF
TRBJ1-1,TRBV18,CASSPLSQGISTEAFF